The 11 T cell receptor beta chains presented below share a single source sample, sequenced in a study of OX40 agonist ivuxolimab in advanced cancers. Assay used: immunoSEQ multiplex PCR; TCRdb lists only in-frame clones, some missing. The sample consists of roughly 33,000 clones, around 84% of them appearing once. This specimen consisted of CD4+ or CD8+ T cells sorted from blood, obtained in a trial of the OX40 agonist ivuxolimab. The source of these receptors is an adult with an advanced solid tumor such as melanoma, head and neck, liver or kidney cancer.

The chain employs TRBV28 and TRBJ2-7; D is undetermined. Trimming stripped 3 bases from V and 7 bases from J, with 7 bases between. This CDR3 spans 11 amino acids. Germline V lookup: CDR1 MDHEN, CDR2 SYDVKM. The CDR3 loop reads CASSFPPEQYF. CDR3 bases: TGTGCCAGCAGTTTCCCCCCGGAGCAGTACTTC. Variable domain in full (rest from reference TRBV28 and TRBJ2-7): DVKVTQSSRYLVKRTGEKVFLECVQDMDHENMFWYRQDPGLGLRLIYFSYDVKMKEKGDIPEGYSVSREKKERFSLILESASTNQTSMYLCASSFPPEQYFGPGTRLTVT.

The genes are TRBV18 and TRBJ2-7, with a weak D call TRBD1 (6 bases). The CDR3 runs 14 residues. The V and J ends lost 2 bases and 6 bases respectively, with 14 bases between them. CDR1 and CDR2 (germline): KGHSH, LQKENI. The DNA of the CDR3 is TGTGCCAGCTCACCAAGACAGGCCCCCGTCGAGCAGTACTTC. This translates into CASSPRQAPVEQYF.

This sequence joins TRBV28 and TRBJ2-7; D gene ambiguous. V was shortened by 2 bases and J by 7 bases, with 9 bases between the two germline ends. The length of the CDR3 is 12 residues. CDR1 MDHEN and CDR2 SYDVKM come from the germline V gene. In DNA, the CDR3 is TGTGCCAGCAGTTTAGAGGTCGGGGAGCAGTACTTC. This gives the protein CASSLEVGEQYF. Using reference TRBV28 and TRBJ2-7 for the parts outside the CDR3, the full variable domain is DVKVTQSSRYLVKRTGEKVFLECVQDMDHENMFWYRQDPGLGLRLIYFSYDVKMKEKGDIPEGYSVSREKKERFSLILESASTNQTSMYLCASSLEVGEQYFGPGTRLTVT.

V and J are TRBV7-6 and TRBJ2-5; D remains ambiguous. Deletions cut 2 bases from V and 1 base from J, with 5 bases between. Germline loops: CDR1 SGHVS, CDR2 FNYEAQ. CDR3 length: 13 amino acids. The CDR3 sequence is CASSLKLQETQYF. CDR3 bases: TGTGCCAGCAGCTTAAAACTCCAAGAGACCCAGTACTTC.

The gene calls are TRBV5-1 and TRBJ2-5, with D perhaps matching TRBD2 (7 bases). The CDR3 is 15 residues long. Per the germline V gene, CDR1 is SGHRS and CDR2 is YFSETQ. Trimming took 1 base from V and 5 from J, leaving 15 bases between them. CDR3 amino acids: CASSLHPRGGETQYF. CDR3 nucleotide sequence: TGCGCCAGCAGCTTGCACCCAAGGGGGGGCGAGACCCAGTACTTC.

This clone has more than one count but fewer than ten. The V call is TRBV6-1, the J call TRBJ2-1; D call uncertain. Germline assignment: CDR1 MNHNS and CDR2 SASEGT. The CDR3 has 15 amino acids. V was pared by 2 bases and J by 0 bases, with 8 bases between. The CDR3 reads CASSEQAFSYNEQFF. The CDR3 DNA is TGTGCCAGCAGTGAACAGGCGTTCTCCTACAATGAGCAGTTCTTC.

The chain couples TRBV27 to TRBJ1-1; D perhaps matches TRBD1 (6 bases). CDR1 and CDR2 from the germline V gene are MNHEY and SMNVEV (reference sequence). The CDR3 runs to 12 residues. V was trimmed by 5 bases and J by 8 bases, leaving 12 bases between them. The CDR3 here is CASSPGQPEAFF. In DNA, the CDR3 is TGTGCCAGCAGTCCCGGACAGCCCGAAGCTTTCTTT.

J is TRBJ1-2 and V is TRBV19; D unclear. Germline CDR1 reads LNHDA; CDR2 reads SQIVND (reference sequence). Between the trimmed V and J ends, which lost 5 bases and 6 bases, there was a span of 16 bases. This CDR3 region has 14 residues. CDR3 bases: TGTGCCAGTAGTGCACAGAGGACTGTAGATGGCTACACCTTC. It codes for CASSAQRTVDGYTF.

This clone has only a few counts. The CDR3 coding sequence is TGTGCCACCCGGGGGTCTTACACAGATACGCAGTATTTT. Encoded protein: CATRGSYTDTQYF. The chain uses TRBV7-2 and TRBJ2-3; a weak D match, TRBD2 (6 bases). The CDR3 is made up of 13 amino acids. The ends were cut back, 10 bases at V and 2 bases at J, with 13 bases in the middle. From germline, CDR1 is SGHTA and CDR2 FQGNSA.

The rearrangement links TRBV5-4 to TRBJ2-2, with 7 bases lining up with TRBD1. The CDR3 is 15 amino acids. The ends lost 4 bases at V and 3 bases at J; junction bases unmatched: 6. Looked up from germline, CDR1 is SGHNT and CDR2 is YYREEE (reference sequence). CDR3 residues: CASSRTGVDTGELFF. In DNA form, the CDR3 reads TGTGCCAGCAGCCGAACAGGGGTTGACACCGGGGAGCTGTTTTTT. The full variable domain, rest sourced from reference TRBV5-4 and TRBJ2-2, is ETGVTQSPTHLIKTRGQQVTLRCSSQSGHNTVSWYQQALGQGPQFIFQYYREEENGRGNFPPRFSGLQFPNYSSELNVNALELDDSALYLCASSRTGVDTGELFFGEGSRLTVL.

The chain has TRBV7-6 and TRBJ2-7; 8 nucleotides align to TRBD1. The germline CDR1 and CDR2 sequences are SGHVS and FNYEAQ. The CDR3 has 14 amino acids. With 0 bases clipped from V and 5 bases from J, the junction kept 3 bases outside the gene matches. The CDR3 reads CASSLAQGAHEQYF. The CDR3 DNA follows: TGTGCCAGCAGCTTAGCCCAGGGGGCCCACGAGCAGTACTTC.